A selection of T cell receptor beta chains follows, all from one sample in a study of blood T cell repertoires in COVID-19. Produced via immunoSEQ multiplex PCR; TCRdb's table is partial and in-frame only. The sample has 120,000 or so clones, 65% to 85% seen once. Sequenced sample: PBMCs or T cells enriched from blood (not recorded which). Receptors were obtained from a woman between 25 and 40 years old who had recovered from COVID-19. The CDR3 runs from the conserved cysteine through the conserved F or W. A D gene is named only where the DNA matches it firmly. Clone size is stated in some rows and not others, as once, few, many or a class when expanded.

j_gene: TRBJ1-5; d_gene: -; abundance: -; v_gene: TRBV28; CDR3nt: TGTGCCAGCAGTTTAACAGGGAGAATGCATCAGCCCCAGCATTTT; CDR3aa: CASSLTGRMHQPQHF
j_gene: TRBJ2-3; d_gene: TRBD2; abundance: once; v_gene: TRBV11-2; CDR3nt: TGTGCCAGCAGACTAGCGGGAGGCACAGATACGCAGTATTTT; CDR3aa: CASRLAGGTDTQYF
j_gene: TRBJ2-7; d_gene: TRBD1; abundance: -; v_gene: TRBV6-2/TRBV6-3; CDR3nt: TGTGCCAGCAGTTCGACCGGGACAGGGACTTACGAGCAGTACTTC; CDR3aa: CASSSTGTGTYEQYF
j_gene: TRBJ2-1; d_gene: TRBD2; abundance: -; v_gene: TRBV7-3; CDR3nt: TGTGCCAGCAGCTGGGATAGCGGGAGGTTTAATGAGCAGTTCTTC; CDR3aa: CASSWDSGRFNEQFF
j_gene: TRBJ2-7; d_gene: TRBD1; abundance: -; v_gene: TRBV28; CDR3nt: TGTGCCAGCAGTTTATTTCGGGGGGCCGCTATTACAGGGGGCCGCCAAGGCGAGCAGTACTTC; CDR3aa: CASSLFRGAAITGGRQGEQYF
j_gene: TRBJ1-2; d_gene: TRBD1; abundance: many; v_gene: TRBV6-4; CDR3nt: TGTGCCAGCAGTGACTCGACAGGGGGCGGCTATGGCTACACCTTC; CDR3aa: CASSDSTGGGYGYTF
j_gene: TRBJ2-2; d_gene: -; abundance: few; v_gene: TRBV25-1; CDR3nt: TGTGCCAGCAACCAGGTTGGGACCGGGGAGCTGTTTTTT; CDR3aa: CASNQVGTGELFF
j_gene: TRBJ1-2; d_gene: -; abundance: -; v_gene: TRBV6-6; CDR3nt: TGTGCCAGCAGTTACGTACCGACGGGTGGCTACACCTTC; CDR3aa: CASSYVPTGGYTF
j_gene: TRBJ2-2; d_gene: -; abundance: -; v_gene: TRBV30; CDR3nt: TGTGCCTGGAGTGTACGGGGAGCGCAAAACACCGGGGAGCTGTTTTTT; CDR3aa: CAWSVRGAQNTGELFF
j_gene: TRBJ2-7; d_gene: TRBD2; abundance: -; v_gene: TRBV2; CDR3nt: TGTGCCAGCAAGCGACTAGCGGAGTCCTACGAGCAGTACTTC; CDR3aa: CASKRLAESYEQYF
j_gene: TRBJ1-6; d_gene: -; abundance: few; v_gene: TRBV15; CDR3nt: TGTGCCACCAGCCCGTCCAGGGCACCACCCCTCCACTTT; CDR3aa: CATSPSRAPPLHF
j_gene: TRBJ2-1; d_gene: TRBD2; abundance: -; v_gene: TRBV28; CDR3nt: TGTGCCAGCAGTTTAGGGCTAGCGGGAGTGGGTGAGCAGTTCTTC; CDR3aa: CASSLGLAGVGEQFF
j_gene: TRBJ2-3; d_gene: TRBD1; abundance: -; v_gene: TRBV6-1; CDR3nt: TGTGCCAGCAGTGACCCCCCGGGACAGGGGACAGATACGCAGTATTTT; CDR3aa: CASSDPPGQGTDTQYF
j_gene: TRBJ2-7; d_gene: -; abundance: -; v_gene: TRBV28; CDR3nt: TGTGCCAGCAGTTCCCCCCGGGGAGTCTACGAGCAGTACTTC; CDR3aa: CASSSPRGVYEQYF